This TCR beta chain was sequenced for a study of T cell repertoires in cytomegalovirus infection. The wider study: Both CMV infection and a matching HLA type were indicated by public TCR beta signatures. Findings and caveats of the study: Clonotypes of TCR beta that were HLA-C-restricted and CMV-specific dominated the ex vivo response.

The CDR3 sequence is 11 residues long. Unmatched junction bases numbered 3, after V lost 2 bases and J lost 14 bases. Per the germline V gene, CDR1 is MNHEY and CDR2 is SVGEGT. In this sample, this clonotype turned up a few times. Its matching antigen is unknown. Using its own MiXCR run on the reads, TCRdb lists one record per CDR3 protein. Among 650,000 to 900,000 distinct CDR3 sequences listed, 29% were seen once. Sequenced here: cultured CD8+ T cells from PBMCs, sampled from culture after CMV antigen stimulation. The rearrangement links TRBV6-2 or TRBV6-3 to TRBJ2-1; 7 bases agree with TRBD2. This TCR was recovered from a human donor in good health (CMV status not recorded). Some clones in this sample may be carry-over from other donors' samples. CDR3 nucleotide sequence: TGTGCCAGCAGTTACGGACTAGAAGAGTTCTTC. Translated: CASSYGLEEFF.